One and the same sample provided the 16 T cell receptor beta chains below, sequenced in a study of metastatic and nonmetastatic thyroid tumors. Thyroid surgery was preceded by no treatment in any patient. MiXCR was used by TCRdb to re-call the PCR reads. Among more than 8,500 clones, about a tenth were seen once, and the ten largest hold approximately 7.2%. Material: tumor tissue. The receptor source for this set is a female donor with papillary thyroid cancer or a benign thyroid nodule (not recorded which). Some clones in this sample may be carry-over from other donors' samples.

This clone was seen a handful of times. This may come from a read error, since a much larger clone is one base off. This sample includes further DNA sequences coding for the same CDR3. The gene calls are TRBV3-1 and TRBJ2-3; D remains ambiguous. This CDR3 has 12 amino acids. CDR1 and CDR2 (germline): LGHDT, YNNKEL (reference sequence). DNA for the CDR3: TGTGCCAGCAGAGGCGGCCCAGACACGCAGTATTTT. Translating gives CASRGGPDTQYF.

By sample share, this clone is medium-sized. This chain joins TRBV10-3 and TRBJ2-7; D remains ambiguous. CDR1 and CDR2 (germline): ENHRY, SYGVKD. This CDR3 is 12 amino acids long. V gave up 2 bases and J gave up 4 bases, with 6 bases separating them. The CDR3 sequence: CAISEGVYEQYF. CDR3 DNA sequence: TGTGCCATCAGTGAGGGGGTTTACGAGCAGTACTTC.

This clone was observed at least ten times. The V and J genes are TRBV7-3 and TRBJ2-2; D not certain. In germline, CDR1 is SGHTA, CDR2 FQGTGA. This CDR3 has 14 residues. Trimming stripped 3 bases from V and 1 base from J, with 6 bases between. CDR3 DNA: TGTGCCAGCAGCTTTTCAGGGAACACCGGGGAGCTGTTTTTT. Translating gives CASSFSGNTGELFF.

This clone was observed many times. CDR3 nucleotide sequence: TGTGCCAGCAGCTCGGGACTATGGCCCAATGAGCAGTTCTTC. Amino acid sequence: CASSSGLWPNEQFF. The chain is built from TRBV7-3 and TRBJ2-1; 7 bases match TRBD2. The junction had 6 bases not matched to a gene; V was cut back by 4 bases and J by 6 bases. Per the germline V gene, CDR1 is SGHTA and CDR2 is FQGTGA. The CDR3 spans 14 residues.

The chain combines TRBV6-1 with TRBJ2-1; D gene ambiguous. The V gene's germline CDR1 is MNHNS and CDR2 SASEGT. Trimming shortened V by 5 bases and J by 5 bases, and 7 bases separated the two germline ends. The CDR3 consists of 12 residues. DNA for the CDR3: TGTGCCAGCAGTAAGGAAGACAATGAGCAGTTCTTC. Amino acid sequence: CASSKEDNEQFF.

This clone has more than one count but fewer than ten. The rearrangement uses TRBV28 and TRBJ1-5, with 9 bases that match TRBD1. CDR1 and CDR2 (germline): MDHEN, SYDVKM. The J segment lost 12 bases and the V segment lost 7 bases, leaving 16 bases of the junction unmatched. The CDR3 consists of 15 residues. The CDR3 sequence is CASIPTRDRALYQHF. CDR3 bases: TGTGCCAGCATTCCGACCCGGGACAGGGCGCTCTACCAGCATTTT.

The table lists this clone with many counts. The rearrangement uses TRBV6-1 and TRBJ2-1, with 10 positions matching TRBD1. CDR1 and CDR2 from the germline V gene are MNHNS and SASEGT. The CDR3 runs to 15 residues. V dropped 6 bases and J dropped 8; count of bases not matched to a gene: 10. The CDR3 DNA follows: TGTGCCAGCAGCCAGACAGGGGGCGGTATCTATGAGCAGTTCTTC. Encoded protein: CASSQTGGGIYEQFF.

V is TRBV27 and J is TRBJ2-1, with TRBD2 identical over 10 bases. The CDR3 sequence is 14 residues long. V lost 6 bases to trimming and J lost 6 bases; unmatched junction nucleotides: 5. CDR1 MNHEY and CDR2 SMNVEV come from the germline V gene (reference sequence). CDR3 DNA sequence: TGTGCCAGCAGACGAGCGGGGGGGGTCAATGAGCAGTTCTTC. It codes for CASRRAGGVNEQFF.

This clone has ten or more counts. A clone one base away is much larger, so this may be a read error. This rearrangement joins TRBV6-2 or TRBV6-3 to TRBJ1-2; tentative D call: TRBD1 (5 bases). CDR1 MNHEY and CDR2 SVGEGT come from the germline V gene. CDR3 length: 13 amino acids. In DNA, the CDR3 is TGTGCCAGCAGAGCCGACAGAGGCTATGACTACACCTTC. Protein product: CASRADRGYDYTF.

This clone was recorded at least ten times. The chain carries TRBV15 and TRBJ2-5; TRBD2 agrees at 8 bases. In germline, CDR1 is LNHNV, CDR2 YYDKDF (reference sequence). This CDR3 has 14 amino acids. The ends lost 3 bases at V and 6 bases at J; junction bases unmatched: 6. CDR3 coding DNA: TGTGCCACCAGCAGCGAGCGGGAGAGTAAGACCCAGTACTTC. Protein sequence: CATSSERESKTQYF.

The chain carries TRBV2 and TRBJ1-2; 8 bases map to TRBD1. The trim removed 4 bases at V and 7 bases at J, leaving 5 bases unmatched. Germline values: CDR1 SNHLY, CDR2 FYNNEI. The CDR3 sequence is 13 residues long. The chain's CDR3 is CASSGQGAGGYTF. The CDR3 nucleotides are TGTGCCAGCAGTGGTCAGGGGGCGGGTGGCTACACCTTC.

The gene calls are TRBV4-2 and TRBJ1-6; D is unresolved. Germline V gives CDR1 LGHNA, CDR2 YNFKEQ. This CDR3 has 17 amino acids. Trimming shortened V by 5 bases and J by 4 bases, and 18 bases separated the two germline ends. Here the CDR3 DNA reads TGTGCCAGCAGCGGACCGTACAGACGTTCTTATAATTCACCCCTCCACTTT. Residues: CASSGPYRRSYNSPLHF.

This clone is medium-sized (0.01 to 0.1%) within its sample. This sequence joins TRBV27 and TRBJ1-4, with 8 bases fitting TRBD1. The V segment lost 5 bases and the J segment 8 bases; nucleotides outside the gene matches: 7. The CDR3 length is 14 residues. Germline V CDR1 and CDR2: MNHEY, SMNVEV (reference sequence). The CDR3 loop reads CASSPRTGPEKLFF. CDR3 in DNA: TGTGCCAGCAGTCCTAGGACAGGGCCCGAAAAACTGTTTTTT. The full variable domain, in which reference TRBV27 and TRBJ1-4 provide the parts outside the CDR3, is EAQVTQNPRYLITVTGKKLTVTCSQNMNHEYMSWYRQDPGLGLRQIYYSMNVEVTDKGDVPEGYKVSRKEKRNFPLILESPSPNQTSLYFCASSPRTGPEKLFFGSGTQLSVL.

In its sample, this clone was seen many times. V is TRBV20-1 and J is TRBJ2-1, with 7 bases identical to TRBD1. The J segment lost 9 bases and the V segment lost 6 bases, leaving 17 bases of the junction unmatched. CDR1 is DFQATT, CDR2 SNEGSKA, per germline (reference sequence). The CDR3 loop spans 15 amino acids. CDR3: CSAPGYDRVVSEQFF. CDR3 nucleotides: TGCAGTGCCCCGGGCTATGACAGGGTGGTGAGTGAGCAGTTCTTC.

This clone was seen many times. The V gene is TRBV4-1, the J gene TRBJ1-1; D perhaps matches TRBD1 (6 bases). V lost 5 bases, J lost 4 bases, and 14 bases lay in between. Germline V gene lookup returns CDR1 MGHRA and CDR2 YSYEKL. There are 14 residues in the CDR3. CDR3: CASSLVGGSTEAFF. In nucleotides, the CDR3 is TGCGCCAGCAGCTTGGTGGGGGGCTCCACTGAAGCTTTCTTT.

This clone was observed a handful of times. The same CDR3 arises from other DNA sequences in this sample as well. J is TRBJ1-6 and V is TRBV6-2 or TRBV6-3; D not resolved. This CDR3 is 14 amino acids long. Between the trimmed V and J ends, which lost 2 bases and 1 base, there was a span of 3 bases. Germline V lookup: CDR1 MNHEY, CDR2 SVGEGT. The CDR3 sequence: CASSYRSYNSPLHF. The CDR3 bases are TGTGCCAGCAGTTACAGGTCCTATAATTCACCCCTCCACTTT.